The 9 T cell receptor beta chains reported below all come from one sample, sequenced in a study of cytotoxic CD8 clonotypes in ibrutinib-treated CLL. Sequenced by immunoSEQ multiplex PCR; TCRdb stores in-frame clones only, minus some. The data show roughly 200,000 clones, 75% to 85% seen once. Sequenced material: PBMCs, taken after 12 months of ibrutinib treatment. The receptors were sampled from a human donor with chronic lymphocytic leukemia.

The CDR3 coding sequence is TGTGCCAGCAGCTTTGGAGTGACCCCCGGGGGTGGCTACACCTTC. It encodes CASSFGVTPGGGYTF. The rearrangement links TRBV7-2 to TRBJ1-2, with a possible D match to TRBD1 (5 bases). Germline V gene sequence: CDR1 SGHTA, CDR2 FQGNSA. Trimming stripped 3 bases from V and 7 bases from J, with 18 bases between. The length of the CDR3 is 15 residues.

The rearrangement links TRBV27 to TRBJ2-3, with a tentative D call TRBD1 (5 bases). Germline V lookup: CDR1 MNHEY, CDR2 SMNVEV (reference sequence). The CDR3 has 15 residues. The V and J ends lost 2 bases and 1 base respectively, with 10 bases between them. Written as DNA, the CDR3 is TGTGCCAGCAGTTTAATCGGCAGGGGCACAGATACGCAGTATTTT. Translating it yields CASSLIGRGTDTQYF.

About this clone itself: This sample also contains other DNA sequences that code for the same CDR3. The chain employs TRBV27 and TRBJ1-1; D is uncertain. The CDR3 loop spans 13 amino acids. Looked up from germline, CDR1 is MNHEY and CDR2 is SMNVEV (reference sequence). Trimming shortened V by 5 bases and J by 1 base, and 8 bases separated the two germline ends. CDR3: CASSLGSNTEAFF. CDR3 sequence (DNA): TGTGCCAGCAGTCTAGGATCGAACACTGAAGCTTTCTTT.

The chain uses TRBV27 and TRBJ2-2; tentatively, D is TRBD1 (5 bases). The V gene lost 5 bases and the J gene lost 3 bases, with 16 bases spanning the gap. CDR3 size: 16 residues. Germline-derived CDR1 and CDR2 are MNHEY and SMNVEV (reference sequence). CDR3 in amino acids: CASSRGGQGYTGELFF. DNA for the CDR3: TGTGCCAGCAGTCGAGGTGGGCAGGGATACACCGGGGAGCTGTTTTTT.

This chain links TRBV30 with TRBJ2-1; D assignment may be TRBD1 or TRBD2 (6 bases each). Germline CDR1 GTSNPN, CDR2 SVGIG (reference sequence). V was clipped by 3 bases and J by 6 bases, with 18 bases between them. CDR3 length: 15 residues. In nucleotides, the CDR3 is TGTGCCTGGAGCACTCTCTATTGGGGGGCCAATGAGCAGTTCTTC. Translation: CAWSTLYWGANEQFF. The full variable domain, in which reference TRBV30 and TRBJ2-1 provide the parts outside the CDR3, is SQTIHQWPATLVQPVGSPLSLECTVEGTSNPNLYWYRQAAGRGLQLLFYSVGIGQISSEVPQNLSASRPQDRQFILSSKKLLLSDSGFYLCAWSTLYWGANEQFFGPGTRLTVL.

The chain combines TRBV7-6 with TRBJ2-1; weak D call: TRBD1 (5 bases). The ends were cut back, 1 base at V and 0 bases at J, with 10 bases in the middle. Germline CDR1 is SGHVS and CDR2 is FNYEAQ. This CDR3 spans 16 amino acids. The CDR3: CASSLEGASSYNEQFF. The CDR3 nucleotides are TGTGCCAGCAGCTTAGAAGGGGCTAGCTCCTACAATGAGCAGTTCTTC. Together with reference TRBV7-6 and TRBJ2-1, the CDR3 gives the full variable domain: GAGVSQSPRYKVTKRGQDVALRCDPISGHVSLYWYRQALGQGPEFLTYFNYEAQQDKSGLPNDRFSAERPEGSISTLTIQRTEQRDSAMYRCASSLEGASSYNEQFFGPGTRLTVL.

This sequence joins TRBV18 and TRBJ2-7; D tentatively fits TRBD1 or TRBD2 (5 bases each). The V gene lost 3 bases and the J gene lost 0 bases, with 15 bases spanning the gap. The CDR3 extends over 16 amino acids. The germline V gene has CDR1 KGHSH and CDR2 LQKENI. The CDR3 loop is CASSPPRGRHSYEQYF. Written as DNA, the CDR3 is TGTGCCAGCTCACCCCCGAGGGGAAGACACTCCTACGAGCAGTACTTC.

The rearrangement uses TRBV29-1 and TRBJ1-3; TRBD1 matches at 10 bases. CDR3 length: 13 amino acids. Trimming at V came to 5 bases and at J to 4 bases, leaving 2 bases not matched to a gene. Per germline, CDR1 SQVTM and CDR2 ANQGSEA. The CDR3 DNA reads TGCAGCGTTCGGACAGGGGGAGGAAACACCATATATTTT. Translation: CSVRTGGGNTIYF.

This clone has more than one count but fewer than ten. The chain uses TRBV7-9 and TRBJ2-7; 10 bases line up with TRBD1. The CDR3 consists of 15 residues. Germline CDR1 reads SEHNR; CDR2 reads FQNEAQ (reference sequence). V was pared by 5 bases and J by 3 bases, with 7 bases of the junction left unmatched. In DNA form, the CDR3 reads TGTGCCAGCAGCAACCGGGACAGGGGTATCTACGAGCAGTACTTC. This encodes CASSNRDRGIYEQYF.